A selection of T cell receptor beta chains follows, all from one sample in a study of blood T cell repertoires in COVID-19. TCRdb's table, derived via immunoSEQ multiplex PCR, lists solely in-frame clones and lacks some. This sample has 250,000 or so clones, with 88% found just once. The sample comprised peripheral blood. These receptors came from a young woman with acute or convalescent COVID-19. The CDR3 runs from the conserved cysteine through the conserved F or W. Each record gives: D gene, J gene, V gene, clone size, CDR3 protein, CDR3 DNA. A D gene is named only where the DNA matches it firmly. The size field is filled for only some rows; it gives once, few, many or a size class.

D gene: .; J gene: TRBJ1-1; V gene: TRBV19; clone size: once; CDR3 protein: CASSTLKIMNTEAFF; CDR3 DNA: TGTGCCAGTAGTACACTGAAAATTATGAACACTGAAGCTTTCTTT
D gene: .; J gene: TRBJ2-6; V gene: TRBV27; clone size: once; CDR3 protein: CASSLLSGANVLTF; CDR3 DNA: TGTGCCAGCAGTTTACTCTCTGGGGCCAACGTCCTGACTTTC
D gene: TRBD1; J gene: TRBJ1-2; V gene: TRBV29-1; clone size: .; CDR3 protein: CSAATQGNYGYTF; CDR3 DNA: TGCAGCGCCGCTACACAGGGGAACTATGGCTACACCTTC
D gene: TRBD1; J gene: TRBJ2-3; V gene: TRBV7-9; clone size: .; CDR3 protein: CASSSPTGAVDTQYF; CDR3 DNA: TGTGCCAGCAGCTCCCCGACAGGGGCCGTAGATACGCAGTATTTT
D gene: .; J gene: TRBJ2-1; V gene: TRBV5-1; clone size: .; CDR3 protein: CASSWGDNEQFF; CDR3 DNA: TGCGCCAGCAGCTGGGGGGACAATGAGCAGTTCTTC
D gene: .; J gene: TRBJ2-1; V gene: TRBV7-9; clone size: .; CDR3 protein: CASRSTGHNEQFF; CDR3 DNA: TGTGCCAGCAGATCAACAGGACACAATGAGCAGTTCTTC
D gene: .; J gene: TRBJ1-1; V gene: TRBV7-3; clone size: .; CDR3 protein: CASSSGVRTEAFF; CDR3 DNA: TGTGCCAGCAGCTCAGGCGTCCGGACTGAAGCTTTCTTT
D gene: TRBD2; J gene: TRBJ2-1; V gene: TRBV5-8; clone size: .; CDR3 protein: CASSLHTGLAGYNEQFF; CDR3 DNA: TGTGCCAGCAGCTTGCATACGGGACTAGCGGGTTACAATGAGCAGTTCTTC
D gene: TRBD1; J gene: TRBJ2-2; V gene: TRBV6-6; clone size: .; CDR3 protein: CASSYHRGTGELFF; CDR3 DNA: TGTGCCAGCAGTTACCACAGGGGCACCGGGGAGCTGTTTTTT
D gene: TRBD1; J gene: TRBJ1-5; V gene: TRBV6-1; clone size: .; CDR3 protein: CASSVPGTANNQPQHF; CDR3 DNA: TGTGCCAGCAGTGTACCAGGGACAGCGAACAATCAGCCCCAGCATTTT
D gene: TRBD1; J gene: TRBJ1-4; V gene: TRBV24-1; clone size: .; CDR3 protein: CATSDPGQGSEKLFF; CDR3 DNA: TGTGCCACCAGTGACCCGGGACAGGGTAGTGAAAAACTGTTTTTT
D gene: .; J gene: TRBJ2-7; V gene: TRBV29-1; clone size: .; CDR3 protein: CSVKHSPYEQYF; CDR3 DNA: TGCAGCGTGAAGCACAGTCCCTACGAGCAGTACTTC
D gene: TRBD2; J gene: TRBJ2-3; V gene: TRBV7-8; clone size: few; CDR3 protein: CASSSKIPGLAGGTDTQYF; CDR3 DNA: TGTGCCAGCAGCTCAAAAATACCGGGACTAGCGGGAGGAACAGATACGCAGTATTTT
D gene: TRBD1; J gene: TRBJ1-5; V gene: TRBV19; clone size: .; CDR3 protein: CATWTGIGQPQHF; CDR3 DNA: TGTGCCACATGGACAGGGATCGGTCAGCCCCAGCATTTT
D gene: .; J gene: TRBJ2-1; V gene: TRBV30; clone size: .; CDR3 protein: CAWSASGVHFF; CDR3 DNA: TGTGCCTGGAGTGCCTCCGGGGTTCACTTCTTC
D gene: .; J gene: TRBJ2-5; V gene: TRBV7-2; clone size: .; CDR3 protein: CASSLAQGPQETQYF; CDR3 DNA: TGTGCCAGCAGCTTAGCGCAGGGTCCCCAAGAGACCCAGTACTTC
D gene: .; J gene: TRBJ2-2; V gene: TRBV30; clone size: .; CDR3 protein: CASPWDLSNTGELFF; CDR3 DNA: TGTGCCTCCCCCTGGGACTTATCAAACACCGGGGAGCTGTTTTTT
D gene: .; J gene: TRBJ2-5; V gene: TRBV27; clone size: .; CDR3 protein: CASRPLSSADRETQYF; CDR3 DNA: TGTGCCAGCCGGCCTCTATCCTCGGCGGATAGAGAGACCCAGTACTTC
D gene: TRBD1; J gene: TRBJ2-7; V gene: TRBV7-9; clone size: .; CDR3 protein: CASSIHGTGEHEQYF; CDR3 DNA: TGTGCCAGCAGCATACACGGGACAGGGGAACACGAGCAGTACTTC
D gene: TRBD2; J gene: TRBJ2-3; V gene: TRBV19; clone size: .; CDR3 protein: CASSIGLAGVDTQYF; CDR3 DNA: TGTGCCAGTAGTATAGGCCTAGCGGGAGTAGATACGCAGTATTTT
D gene: .; J gene: TRBJ2-3; V gene: TRBV4-3; clone size: .; CDR3 protein: CASSQYPALAARTDTQYF; CDR3 DNA: TGCGCCAGCAGCCAATACCCAGCCCTAGCAGCCCGCACAGATACGCAGTATTTT
D gene: TRBD1; J gene: TRBJ2-6; V gene: TRBV27; clone size: .; CDR3 protein: CASSPWTGGTSGANVLTF; CDR3 DNA: TGTGCCAGCAGTCCATGGACAGGGGGGACATCTGGGGCCAACGTCCTGACTTTC
D gene: .; J gene: TRBJ1-1; V gene: TRBV19; clone size: .; CDR3 protein: CASNPGLEHTEAFF; CDR3 DNA: TGTGCCAGTAACCCGGGACTCGAGCACACTGAAGCTTTCTTT
D gene: .; J gene: TRBJ2-1; V gene: TRBV5-1; clone size: .; CDR3 protein: CASSLAGSYNEQFF; CDR3 DNA: TGCGCCAGCAGCTTGGCCGGGAGCTACAATGAGCAGTTCTTC
D gene: .; J gene: TRBJ1-2; V gene: TRBV7-9; clone size: .; CDR3 protein: CASSTYQPGRAPRDTTNYGYTF; CDR3 DNA: TGTGCCAGCAGCACGTACCAACCCGGTCGGGCCCCCAGGGACACCACTAACTATGGCTACACCTTC
D gene: .; J gene: TRBJ2-1; V gene: TRBV6-4; clone size: .; CDR3 protein: CASSVESSYNEQFF; CDR3 DNA: TGTGCCAGCAGCGTCGAGAGCTCCTACAATGAGCAGTTCTTC
D gene: .; J gene: TRBJ1-3; V gene: TRBV5-6; clone size: .; CDR3 protein: CASSLSWSAGGNTIYF; CDR3 DNA: TGTGCCAGCAGCCTGTCCTGGAGTGCGGGTGGAAACACCATATATTTT
D gene: TRBD1; J gene: TRBJ2-6; V gene: TRBV7-2; clone size: .; CDR3 protein: CASSLWGQGGANVLTF; CDR3 DNA: TGTGCCAGCAGCCTCTGGGGACAGGGAGGGGCCAACGTCCTGACTTTC